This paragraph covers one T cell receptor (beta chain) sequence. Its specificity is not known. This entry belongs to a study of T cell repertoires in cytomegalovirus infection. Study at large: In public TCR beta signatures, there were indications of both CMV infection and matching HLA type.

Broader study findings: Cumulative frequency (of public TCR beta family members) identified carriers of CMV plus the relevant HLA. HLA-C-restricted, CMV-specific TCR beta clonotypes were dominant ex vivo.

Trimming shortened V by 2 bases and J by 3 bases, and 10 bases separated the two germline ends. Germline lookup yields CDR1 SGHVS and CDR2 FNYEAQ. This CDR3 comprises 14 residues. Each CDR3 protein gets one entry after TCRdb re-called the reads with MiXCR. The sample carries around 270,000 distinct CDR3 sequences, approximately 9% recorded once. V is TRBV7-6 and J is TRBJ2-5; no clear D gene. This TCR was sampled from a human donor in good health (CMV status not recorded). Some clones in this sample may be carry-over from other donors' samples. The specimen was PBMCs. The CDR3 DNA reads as TGTGCCAGCAGCTTACTGTCTAGTAAAGAGACCCAGTACTTC. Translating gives CASSLLSSKETQYF.